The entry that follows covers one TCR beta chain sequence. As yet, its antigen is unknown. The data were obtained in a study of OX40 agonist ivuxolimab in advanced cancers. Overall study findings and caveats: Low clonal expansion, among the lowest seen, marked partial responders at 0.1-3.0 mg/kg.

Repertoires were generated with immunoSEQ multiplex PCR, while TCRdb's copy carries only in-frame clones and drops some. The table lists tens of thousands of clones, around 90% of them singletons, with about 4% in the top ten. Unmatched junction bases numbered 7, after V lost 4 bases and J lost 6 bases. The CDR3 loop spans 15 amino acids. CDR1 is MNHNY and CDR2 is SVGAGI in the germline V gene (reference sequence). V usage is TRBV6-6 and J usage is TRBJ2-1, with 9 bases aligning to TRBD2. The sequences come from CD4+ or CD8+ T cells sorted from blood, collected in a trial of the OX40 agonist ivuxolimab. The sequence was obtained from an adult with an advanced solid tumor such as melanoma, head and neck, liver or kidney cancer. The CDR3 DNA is TGTGCCAGCAGTTGGGGCGGGAGGGCCGGCAATGAGCAGTTCTTC. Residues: CASSWGGRAGNEQFF.